These 9 T cell receptor beta chains share one sample of origin, sequenced in a study of cytomegalovirus exposure and HLA in healthy donors (dated by TCRdb to about 2017). The library came from the immunoSEQ multiplex PCR assay. For the multiplex PCR, a mixture combining 60 forward primers for TCR Vbeta segments and 13 reverse primers for TCR Jbeta segments was used. Entries here come from immuneACCESS through TCRdb and include only in-frame sequences with V and J called. Some clones fail to appear in such tables; in the studies checked, an unresolved V gene covers under half of the shortfall, and the cause of the remainder is unknown. Present in this sample are fewer than 250,000 clones, over 60% of which were seen just once. The top ten constitute approximately 4.8% of the sample. Input material: PBMCs. These receptors were taken from a man aged 25-45 years in good health and CMV-seropositive.

The rearrangement joins TRBV5-8 to TRBJ2-7, with a weak D call TRBD1 (6 bases). V lost 4 bases, J lost 2 bases, and 13 bases lay in between. CDR3 length: 14 amino acids. Germline lookup yields CDR1 SGHTS and CDR2 YDEGEE. The CDR3 coding sequence is TGTGCCAGCAGCCGAAAAGGACAGCCCTACGAGCAGTACTTC. Amino acids: CASSRKGQPYEQYF.

A few counts support this clone. The J gene is TRBJ2-7, the V gene TRBV2; TRBD1 might be the D (7 bases). This CDR3 has 12 residues. Germline assignment: CDR1 SNHLY and CDR2 FYNNEI. V was cut by 7 bases and J by 6 bases, with 13 bases left in between. This CDR3 is CASTGQGGEQYF. In nucleotides, the CDR3 is TGTGCCAGCACGGGGCAGGGGGGCGAGCAGTACTTC. Based on the CDR3 plus reference TRBV2 and TRBJ2-7, the full variable domain is EPEVTQTPSHQVTQMGQEVILRCVPISNHLYFYWYRQILGQKVEFLVSFYNNEISEKSEIFDDQFSVERPDGSNFTLKIRSTKLEDSAMYFCASTGQGGEQYFGPGTRLTVT.

The genes are TRBV6-5 and TRBJ1-1; unclear D gene. Germline V gene lookup returns CDR1 MNHEY and CDR2 SVGAGI. The CDR3 runs to 13 residues. The V end was cut by 2 bases, the J end by 4 bases, with 8 bases between. This CDR3 is CASSYRGSTEAFF. The CDR3 DNA is TGTGCCAGCAGTTACCGCGGCAGCACTGAAGCTTTCTTT.

The chain couples TRBV7-9 to TRBJ2-1; 11 positions agree with TRBD1. This CDR3 spans 14 amino acids. With 5 bases clipped from V and 8 bases from J, the junction kept 5 bases outside the gene matches. Germline CDR1 reads SEHNR; CDR2 reads FQNEAQ (reference sequence). As DNA, the CDR3 is TGTGCCAGCAGCCTCGAGGGACAGGGGGATGAGCAGTTCTTC. It codes for CASSLEGQGDEQFF.

The V gene is TRBV18, the J gene TRBJ1-3; D is ambiguous. Trimming left V 2 bases short and J 8 bases short, with 13 bases between. The CDR3 loop spans 14 amino acids. Germline CDR1 reads KGHSH; CDR2 reads LQKENI. The DNA of the CDR3 is TGTGCCAGCTCACCAGTTCCCCGGGAGGACACCATATATTTT. Its protein is CASSPVPREDTIYF.

CDR3: CASSLAADSEQYF. DNA of the CDR3: TGCGCCAGCAGCTTGGCCGCAGATTCCGAGCAGTACTTC. The chain carries TRBV5-1 and TRBJ2-7, with D unclear. CDR1 is SGHRS and CDR2 is YFSETQ in the germline V gene. The CDR3 is 13 residues long. Trimming stripped 0 bases from V and 6 bases from J, with 10 bases between.

This chain connects TRBV2 to TRBJ2-1; 7 nucleotides align to TRBD1. V was clipped by 4 bases and J by 3 bases; unmatched bases: 3. There are 14 residues in the CDR3. Germline V gives CDR1 SNHLY, CDR2 FYNNEI. The CDR3 DNA reads TGTGCCAGCAGTGCACAGGGGATCTACAATGAGCAGTTCTTC. It is translated as CASSAQGIYNEQFF.

This sequence joins TRBV9 and TRBJ2-2; 10 positions match TRBD2. The germline V gene has CDR1 SGDLS and CDR2 YYNGEE. The CDR3 runs 20 residues. V shed 3 bases, J shed 5 bases, and the junction held 19 bases outside the gene matches. In DNA, the CDR3 is TGTGCCAGCAGCGCGGGGGAGGGGAGTAGCGGGAGGAGAGAAACCGGGGAGCTGTTTTTT. Amino acid sequence: CASSAGEGSSGRRETGELFF.

Turning to this clone: This probably arose from a read error, given a far larger clone one base away. This specimen includes other DNA sequences encoding the same CDR3. The chain employs TRBV11-3 and TRBJ1-2, with D possibly being TRBD1 (6 bases). Germline V gene lookup returns CDR1 SGHNT and CDR2 YENEEA. Trimming left V 5 bases short and J 8 bases short, with 12 bases between. The CDR3 sequence is 12 residues long. The CDR3 sequence is CASSEGGRGYTF. The CDR3 DNA sequence: TGTGCCAGCAGCGAGGGGGGGCGAGGCTACACCTTC. Drawing the rest from reference TRBV11-3 and TRBJ1-2, the complete variable domain is EAGVVQSPRYKIIEKKQPVAFWCNPISGHNTLYWYLQNLGQGPELLIRYENEEAVDDSQLPKDRFSAERLKGVDSTLKIQPAELGDSAVYLCASSEGGRGYTFGSGTRLTVV.